This entry features one T cell receptor beta chain sequence. Its antigen remains unknown. Looked up from germline, CDR1 is SGHRS and CDR2 is YFSETQ. V shed 6 bases and J shed 13 bases, with 25 bases lying between them. CDR3 length equals 15 residues. Primers used in a second PCR of roughly 7 to 12 cycles were a sample-barcoded 5' primer and a J-beta primer mix. One entry per CDR3 protein results from TCRdb running MiXCR on the 5' RACE reads. The sample contains about 600,000 distinct CDR3 sequences, more than 45% of which appear only once. The record originates from a study of blood T cells in healthy people across ages. Study findings and constraints: Because donor CMV status was unknown, expanded clonotype changes were possibly confounded.

The rearrangement uses TRBV5-1 and TRBJ1-4, with D hard to call. The origin of this receptor is a man older than 75 in good health. The specimen sequenced was blood. The CDR3 DNA is TGCGCCAGCACTGGGCGCCCCGCTTTAGGAAAGACACTGTTTTTT. This translates into CASTGRPALGKTLFF.